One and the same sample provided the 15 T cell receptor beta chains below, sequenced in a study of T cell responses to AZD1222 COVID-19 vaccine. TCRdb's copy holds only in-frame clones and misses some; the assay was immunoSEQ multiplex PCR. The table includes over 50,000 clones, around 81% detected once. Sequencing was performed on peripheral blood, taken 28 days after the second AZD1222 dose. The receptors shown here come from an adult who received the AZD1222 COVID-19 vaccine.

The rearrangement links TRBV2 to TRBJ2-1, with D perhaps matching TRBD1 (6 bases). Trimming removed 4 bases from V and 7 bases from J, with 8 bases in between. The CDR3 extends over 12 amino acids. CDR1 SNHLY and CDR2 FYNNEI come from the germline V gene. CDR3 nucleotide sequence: TGTGCCAGCAGTGGCCAGGGGAATGAGCAGTTCTTC. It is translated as CASSGQGNEQFF.

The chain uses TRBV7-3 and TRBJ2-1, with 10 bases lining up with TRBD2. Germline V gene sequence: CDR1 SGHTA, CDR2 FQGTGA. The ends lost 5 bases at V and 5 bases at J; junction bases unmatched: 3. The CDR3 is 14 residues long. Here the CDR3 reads CASSEGLANNEQFF. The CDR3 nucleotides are TGTGCCAGCAGCGAGGGACTAGCGAACAATGAGCAGTTCTTC.

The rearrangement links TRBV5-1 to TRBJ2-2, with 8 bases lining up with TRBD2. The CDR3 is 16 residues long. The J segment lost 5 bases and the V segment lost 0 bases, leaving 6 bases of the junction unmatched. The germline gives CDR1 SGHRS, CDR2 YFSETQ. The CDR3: CASSLAEIAGTGELFF. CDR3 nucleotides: TGCGCCAGCAGCTTGGCCGAGATAGCGGGAACCGGGGAGCTGTTTTTT.

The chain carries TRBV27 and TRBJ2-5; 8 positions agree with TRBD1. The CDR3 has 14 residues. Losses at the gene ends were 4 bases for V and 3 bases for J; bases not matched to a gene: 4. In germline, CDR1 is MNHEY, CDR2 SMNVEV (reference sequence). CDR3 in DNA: TGTGCCAGCAGTTGGAGACAGGGGAAAGAGACCCAGTACTTC. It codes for CASSWRQGKETQYF.

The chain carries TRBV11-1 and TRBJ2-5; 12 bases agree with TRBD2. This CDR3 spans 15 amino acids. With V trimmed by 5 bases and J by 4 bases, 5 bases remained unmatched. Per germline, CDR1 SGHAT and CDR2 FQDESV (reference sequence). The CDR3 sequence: CASSTLAGGPETQYF. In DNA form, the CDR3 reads TGTGCCAGCAGCACACTAGCGGGAGGCCCAGAGACCCAGTACTTC.

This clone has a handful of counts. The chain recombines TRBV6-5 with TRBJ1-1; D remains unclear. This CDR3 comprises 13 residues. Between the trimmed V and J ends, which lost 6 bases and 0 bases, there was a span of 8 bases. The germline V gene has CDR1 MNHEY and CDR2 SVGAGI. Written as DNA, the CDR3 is TGTGCCAGCAGCCCCATCATGAACACTGAAGCTTTCTTT. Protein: CASSPIMNTEAFF.

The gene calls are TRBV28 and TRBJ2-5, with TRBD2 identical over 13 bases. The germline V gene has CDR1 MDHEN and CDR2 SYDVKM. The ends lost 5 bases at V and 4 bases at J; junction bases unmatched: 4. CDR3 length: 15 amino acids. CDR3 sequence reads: CASSRGLAGSETQYF. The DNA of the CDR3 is TGTGCCAGCAGTAGGGGACTAGCGGGATCAGAGACCCAGTACTTC.

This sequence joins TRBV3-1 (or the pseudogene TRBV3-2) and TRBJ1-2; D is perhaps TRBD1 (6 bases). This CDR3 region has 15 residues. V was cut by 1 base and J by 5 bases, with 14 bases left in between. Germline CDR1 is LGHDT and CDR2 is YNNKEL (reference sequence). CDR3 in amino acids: CASSQGVDRRYGYTF. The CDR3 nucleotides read TGTGCCAGCAGCCAAGGTGTAGACAGGCGGTATGGCTACACCTTC.

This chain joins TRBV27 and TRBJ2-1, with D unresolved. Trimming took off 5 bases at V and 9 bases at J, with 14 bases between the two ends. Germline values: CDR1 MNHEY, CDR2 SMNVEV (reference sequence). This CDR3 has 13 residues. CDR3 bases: TGTGCCAGCAGTCCGGTCCAACCCCCTGAGCAGTTCTTC. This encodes CASSPVQPPEQFF.

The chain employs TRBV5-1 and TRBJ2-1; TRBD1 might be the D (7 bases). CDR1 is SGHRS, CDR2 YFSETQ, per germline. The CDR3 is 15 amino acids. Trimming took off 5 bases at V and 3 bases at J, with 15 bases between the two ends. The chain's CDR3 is CASRLGGQSYNEQFF. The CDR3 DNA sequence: TGCGCCAGCAGACTGGGGGGACAGAGCTACAATGAGCAGTTCTTC.

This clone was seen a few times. The CDR3 protein is CASSGTPKNYEQYF. In DNA, the CDR3 is TGTGCCAGTAGCGGGACACCTAAAAATTACGAGCAGTACTTC. The chain joins TRBV19 to TRBJ2-7, with TRBD1 as a possible D gene (6 bases). V lost 6 bases and J 4 bases, leaving 16 bases between the germline ends. The CDR3 is 14 amino acids. Germline V gene sequence: CDR1 LNHDA, CDR2 SQIVND (reference sequence).

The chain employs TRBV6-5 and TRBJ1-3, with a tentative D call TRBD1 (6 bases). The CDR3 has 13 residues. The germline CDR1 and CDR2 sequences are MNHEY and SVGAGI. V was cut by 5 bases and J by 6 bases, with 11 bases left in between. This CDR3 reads CASSQTGENTIYF. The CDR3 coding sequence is TGTGCCAGCAGTCAGACAGGAGAAAACACCATATATTTT.

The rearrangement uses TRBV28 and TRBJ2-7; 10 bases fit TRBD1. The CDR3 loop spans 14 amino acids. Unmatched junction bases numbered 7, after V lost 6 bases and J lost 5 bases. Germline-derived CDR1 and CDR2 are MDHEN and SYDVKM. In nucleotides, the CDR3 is TGTGCCAGCAGCTCAACCGGGACAGGGGACGAGCAGTACTTC. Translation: CASSSTGTGDEQYF. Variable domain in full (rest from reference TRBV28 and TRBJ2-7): DVKVTQSSRYLVKRTGEKVFLECVQDMDHENMFWYRQDPGLGLRLIYFSYDVKMKEKGDIPEGYSVSREKKERFSLILESASTNQTSMYLCASSSTGTGDEQYFGPGTRLTVT.

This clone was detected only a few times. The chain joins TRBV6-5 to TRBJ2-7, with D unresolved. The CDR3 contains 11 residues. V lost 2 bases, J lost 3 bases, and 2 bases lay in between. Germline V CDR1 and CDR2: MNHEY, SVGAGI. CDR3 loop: CASSYLYEQYF. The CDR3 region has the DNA TGTGCCAGCAGTTACCTCTACGAGCAGTACTTC.

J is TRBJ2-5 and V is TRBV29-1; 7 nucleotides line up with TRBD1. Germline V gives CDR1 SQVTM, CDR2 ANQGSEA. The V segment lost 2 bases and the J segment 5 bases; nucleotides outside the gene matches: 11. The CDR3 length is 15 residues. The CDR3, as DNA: TGCAGCGTTGAACCACAGGGGTTCGGGGTGGAGACCCAGTACTTC. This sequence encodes CSVEPQGFGVETQYF.